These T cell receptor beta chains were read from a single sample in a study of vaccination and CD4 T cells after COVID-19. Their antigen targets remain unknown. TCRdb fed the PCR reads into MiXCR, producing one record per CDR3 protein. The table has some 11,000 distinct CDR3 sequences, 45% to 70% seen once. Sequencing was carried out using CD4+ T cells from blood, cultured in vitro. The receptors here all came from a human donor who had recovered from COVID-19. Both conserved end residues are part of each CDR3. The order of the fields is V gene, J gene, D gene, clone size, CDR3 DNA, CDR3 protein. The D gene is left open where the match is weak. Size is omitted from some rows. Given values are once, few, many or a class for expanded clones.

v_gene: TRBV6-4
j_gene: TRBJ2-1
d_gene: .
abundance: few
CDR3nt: TGTGCCAGCAGTTCGGATCTTAGGGCCCATGAGCAGTTCTTC
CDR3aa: CASSSDLRAHEQFF

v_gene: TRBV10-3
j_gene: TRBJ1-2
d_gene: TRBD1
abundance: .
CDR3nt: TGTGCCATCAGTGGGGGACAGGGTGGCGCCGGCTATGGCTACACCTTC
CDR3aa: CAISGGQGGAGYGYTF

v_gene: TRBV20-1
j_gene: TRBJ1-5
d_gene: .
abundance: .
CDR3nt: TGCAGTGCTAGAGGAGGCAGGGGACAATATAGCAATCAGCCCCAGCATTTT
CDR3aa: CSARGGRGQYSNQPQHF

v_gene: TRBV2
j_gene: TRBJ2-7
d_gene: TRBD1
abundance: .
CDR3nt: TGCGCGAGCGAGGGACAGGGAATCTACGAGCAGTACTTC
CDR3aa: CASEGQGIYEQYF

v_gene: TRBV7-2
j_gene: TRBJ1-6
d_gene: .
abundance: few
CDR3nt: TGTGCCAGCAGCTTATGGGGGATTATTTCACCCCTCCACTTT
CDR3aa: CASSLWGIISPLHF

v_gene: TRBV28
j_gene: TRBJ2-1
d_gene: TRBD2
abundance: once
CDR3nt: TGTGCCAGCAGTCAGCGGGAAGTCAGCAATGAGCAGTTCTTC
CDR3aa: CASSQREVSNEQFF

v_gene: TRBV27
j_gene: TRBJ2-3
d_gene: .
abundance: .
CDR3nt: TGTGCCAGCAGTTTAAGGGCCACAGATACGCAGTATTTT
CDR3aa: CASSLRATDTQYF

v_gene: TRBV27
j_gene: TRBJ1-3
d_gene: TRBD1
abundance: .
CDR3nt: TGTGCCAGCAGTTCCGGGACAGGGAGAAACACCATATATTTT
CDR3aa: CASSSGTGRNTIYF

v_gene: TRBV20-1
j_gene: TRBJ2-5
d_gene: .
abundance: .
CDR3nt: TGCAGTGCTGATAATTATGTCACAGGTGGAGAGACCCAGTACTTC
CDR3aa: CSADNYVTGGETQYF

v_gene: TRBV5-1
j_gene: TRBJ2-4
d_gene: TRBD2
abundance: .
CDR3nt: TGCGCCAGCAGCTTTGCTAGCGGGGGGGCCCAAAACATTCAGTACTTC
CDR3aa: CASSFASGGAQNIQYF